These 20 T cell receptor beta chains were sequenced from one sample in a study of T cell responses to AZD1222 COVID-19 vaccine. The assay was immunoSEQ multiplex PCR, and TCRdb's table has in-frame clones only and misses some. This table holds about 170,000 clones, 90% found once. Sample: peripheral blood, taken on day 0 of AZD1222 vaccination. These TCRs come from an adult in good health.

This clone was detected only once. This sequence joins TRBV3-1 (or the pseudogene TRBV3-2) and TRBJ1-4; D remains ambiguous. Per the germline V gene, CDR1 is LGHDT and CDR2 is YNNKEL (reference sequence). V lost 4 bases, J lost 3 bases, and 12 bases lay in between. The CDR3 covers 15 residues. The CDR3, as DNA: TGTGCCAGCAGCCCCCTCACGACTGCTAATGAAAAACTGTTTTTT. It translates to CASSPLTTANEKLFF.

V usage is TRBV7-3 and J usage is TRBJ2-2; D is perhaps TRBD2 (5 bases). Germline V gene lookup returns CDR1 SGHTA and CDR2 FQGTGA. Trimming pared 0 bases from V and 6 bases from J, leaving 8 bases between. The CDR3 spans 14 residues. CDR3 sequence (DNA): TGTGCCAGCAGCTTAACGACGGGGTCCGGGGAGCTGTTTTTT. It is translated as CASSLTTGSGELFF.

V and J are TRBV19 and TRBJ1-1, with D perhaps matching TRBD1 (5 bases). Germline V CDR1 and CDR2: LNHDA, SQIVND (reference sequence). V shed 8 bases and J shed 4 bases, with 14 bases lying between them. This CDR3 has 13 amino acids. The CDR3 sequence: CASRTPGGTEAFF. The CDR3 coding sequence is TGTGCCAGTCGAACCCCGGGGGGCACTGAAGCTTTCTTT.

J is TRBJ1-5 and V is TRBV12-5; a weak D match, TRBD1 (5 bases). Germline loops: CDR1 LGHNT, CDR2 FRNRAP. V was cut by 5 bases and J by 7 bases, with 15 bases left in between. The CDR3 runs to 14 residues. CDR3 sequence (DNA): TGTGCTAGTGGTCTCCAAATGGGGGAACAGCCCCAGCATTTT. Its protein is CASGLQMGEQPQHF. Filled out from reference TRBV12-5 and TRBJ1-5, the complete variable domain reads DARVTQTPRHKVTEMGQEVTMRCQPILGHNTVFWYRQTMMQGLELLAYFRNRAPLDDSGMPKDRFSAEMPDATLATLKIQPSEPRDSAVYFCASGLQMGEQPQHFGDGTRLSIL.

This clone was found a few times. The V call is TRBV6-6, the J call TRBJ2-2, with D unclear. Germline assignment: CDR1 MNHNY and CDR2 SVGAGI (reference sequence). The CDR3 length is 14 residues. V lost 0 bases and J lost 6, with 8 bases in between. This chain's CDR3 is CASSYSQTSGELFF. The CDR3 region has the DNA TGTGCCAGCAGTTACTCGCAAACCTCCGGGGAGCTGTTTTTT.

The V gene is TRBV19, the J gene TRBJ2-1; 10 bases are shared with TRBD1. The CDR3 has 16 amino acids. Germline V gene lookup returns CDR1 LNHDA and CDR2 SQIVND (reference sequence). V lost 7 bases and J lost 7; bases outside the gene matches: 13. The CDR3 DNA follows: TGTGCCAGTACCCTTAGACCGGGACAGGGGTGGAATGAGCAGTTCTTC. Translation: CASTLRPGQGWNEQFF.

CDR3 nucleotides: TGTGCCAGCACCTTCCTCCAGGGAAGCAATCAGCCCCAGCATTTT. Translation gives CASTFLQGSNQPQHF. This rearrangement joins TRBV7-3 to TRBJ1-5; possibly TRBD1 for D (5 bases). Germline lookup yields CDR1 SGHTA and CDR2 FQGTGA. This CDR3 has 15 amino acids. V lost 7 bases and J 1 base, leaving 14 bases between the germline ends. The full variable domain, in which reference TRBV7-3 and TRBJ1-5 provide the parts outside the CDR3, is GAGVSQTPSNKVTEKGKYVELRCDPISGHTALYWYRQSLGQGPEFLIYFQGTGAADDSGLPNDRFFAVRPEGSVSTLKIQRTERGDSAVYLCASTFLQGSNQPQHFGDGTRLSIL.

J is TRBJ1-2 and V is TRBV2; 8 positions match TRBD1. This CDR3 is built from 13 residues. V was clipped by 6 bases and J by 10 bases; unmatched bases: 10. The germline V gene encodes CDR1 SNHLY and CDR2 FYNNEI. CDR3 coding DNA: TGTGCCAGCAGCTACGGGACAGGAACTGCCTACACCTTC. Translated: CASSYGTGTAYTF.

The chain joins TRBV19 to TRBJ1-2, with D possibly matching TRBD1 (5 bases). Germline V CDR1 and CDR2: LNHDA, SQIVND (reference sequence). The CDR3 length is 15 residues. The germline V and J ends were trimmed by 3 bases and 2 bases, with 13 bases remaining between them. This CDR3 reads CASSITWQGNYGYTF. CDR3 in DNA: TGTGCCAGTAGTATTACTTGGCAGGGCAACTATGGCTACACCTTC.

This chain connects TRBV2 to TRBJ1-6; D gene uncertain. CDR1 and CDR2 from the germline V gene are SNHLY and FYNNEI. CDR3 size: 15 residues. Deletions cut 4 bases from V and 0 bases from J, with 7 bases between. CDR3 in amino acids: CASSGSNSYNSPLHF. CDR3 DNA sequence: TGTGCCAGCAGTGGATCGAACTCCTATAATTCACCCCTCCACTTT.

The CDR3 protein is CASSPGSTYNEQFF. CDR3 DNA: TGCGCCAGCAGCCCAGGGTCCACCTACAATGAGCAGTTCTTC. The V and J genes are TRBV4-3 and TRBJ2-1, with a possible D match to TRBD1 (5 bases). This CDR3 contains 14 residues. CDR1 and CDR2 (germline): LGHNA, YSLEER. The V gene lost 4 bases and the J gene lost 2 bases, with 9 bases spanning the gap.

The genes are TRBV7-9 and TRBJ2-7, with D unresolved. The germline gives CDR1 SEHNR, CDR2 FQNEAQ (reference sequence). V was cut by 1 base and J by 3 bases, with 4 bases left in between. There are 12 residues in the CDR3. CDR3 in amino acids: CASSLDNYEQYF. The CDR3 nucleotides are TGTGCCAGCAGCTTAGACAACTACGAGCAGTACTTC.

The chain is built from TRBV7-3 and TRBJ1-1; no clear D. Germline CDR1 is SGHTA and CDR2 is FQGTGA. Trimming cost V 4 bases and J 10 bases, with 7 bases left between them. This CDR3 region has 10 residues. CDR3 nucleotide sequence: TGTGCCAGCAGCTCCGCCGCAGCTTTCTTT. It encodes CASSSAAAFF.

This chain joins TRBV4-3 and TRBJ1-2; maybe TRBD1 (6 bases). The CDR3 runs to 15 residues. The germline CDR1 and CDR2 sequences are LGHNA and YSLEER. V was shortened by 0 bases and J by 4 bases, with 12 bases between the two germline ends. The CDR3 loop reads CASSQDARGSYGYTF. DNA of the CDR3: TGCGCCAGCAGCCAAGACGCCAGGGGTAGCTATGGCTACACCTTC.

This clone was seen only once. This chain connects TRBV23-1 to TRBJ2-2, with 11 positions matching TRBD1. TRBV23-1 is labeled an ORF, and its function is uncertain. Losses at the gene ends were 6 bases for V and 2 bases for J; bases not matched to a gene: 11. CDR3 length: 18 amino acids. CDR3 sequence: CASSPVGQGALNTGELFF. The CDR3 DNA sequence: TGCGCCAGCAGCCCCGTCGGACAGGGGGCGTTAAACACCGGGGAGCTGTTTTTT.

The V call is TRBV30, the J call TRBJ1-2; TRBD1 agrees at 8 bases. CDR1 and CDR2 (germline): GTSNPN, SVGIG (reference sequence). The CDR3 has 13 residues. V shed 8 bases and J 3 bases; nucleotides not matched to a gene: 8. In DNA form, the CDR3 reads TGTGCCGGGAAACAGGGGGGTTACTATGGCTACACCTTC. Its translation: CAGKQGGYYGYTF.

DNA of the CDR3: TGTGCCAGCAGTTTTTCGGTTAATGAAAAACTGTTTTTT. Its protein is CASSFSVNEKLFF. The V call is TRBV27, the J call TRBJ1-4; D is unresolved. Trimming left V 3 bases short and J 4 bases short, with 6 bases between. Germline lookup yields CDR1 MNHEY and CDR2 SMNVEV (reference sequence). CDR3 length: 13 amino acids.

The DNA for the CDR3 is TGTGCCAGCAGCACCTGGGACAGCAGAGCCAATGAGCAGTTCTTC. This translates into CASSTWDSRANEQFF. V gene TRBV7-9 combines with J gene TRBJ2-1; TRBD1 aligns across 7 bases. The V and J ends lost 5 bases and 6 bases, in that order; junction bases with no gene match: 10. The CDR3 length is 15 residues. CDR1 SEHNR and CDR2 FQNEAQ come from the germline V gene (reference sequence). Supplemented by reference TRBV7-9 and TRBJ2-1, the full variable domain reads DTGVSQNPRHKITKRGQNVTFRCDPISEHNRLYWYRQTLGQGPEFLTYFQNEAQLEKSRLLSDRFSAERPKGSFSTLEIQRTEQGDSAMYLCASSTWDSRANEQFFGPGTRLTVL.

The CDR3 sequence: CASSKDGLTGELFF. CDR3 bases: TGTGCCAGCAGCAAAGACGGCCTCACCGGGGAGCTGTTTTTT. The chain has TRBV21-1 and TRBJ2-2. TRBV21-1 is designated a pseudogene. This CDR3 region has 14 residues.

This clone was picked up many times. V gene TRBV5-1 combines with J gene TRBJ2-7, with TRBD2 matching over 7 bases. The CDR3 is 19 residues long. V gave up 0 bases and J gave up 0 bases; unmatched junction bases: 15. The germline V gene has CDR1 SGHRS and CDR2 YFSETQ. CDR3 amino acids: CASSLAGGSSGWSSYEQYF. DNA for the CDR3: TGCGCCAGCAGCTTGGCCGGGGGGTCTAGCGGTTGGAGCTCCTACGAGCAGTACTTC.